Sequencing of this T cell receptor (beta chain) was carried out in a study of OX40 agonist ivuxolimab in advanced cancers. Study-wide background: The treatment was a fully human IgG2 OX40 agonist, ivuxolimab. Prior therapy, whether anti-PD-1, anti-PD-L1 or anti-CTLA-4, was allowed, and 35% to 40% had some.

This clone is deemed medium-sized. TCRdb's table, derived via immunoSEQ multiplex PCR, lists solely in-frame clones and lacks some. The sample records some 42,000 clones, 82% being singletons. The CDR3 spans 12 residues. The ends were cut back, 5 bases at V and 4 bases at J, with 6 bases in the middle. The germline V gene encodes CDR1 MNHEY and CDR2 SVGAGI. Sequencing was performed on CD4+ or CD8+ T cells sorted from blood, taken in a trial of the OX40 agonist ivuxolimab. The chain combines TRBV6-5 with TRBJ1-5; unclear D gene. This clonotype was obtained from an adult with an advanced solid tumor such as melanoma, head and neck, liver or kidney cancer. CDR3 in amino acids: CASSNLNQPQHF. CDR3 DNA sequence: TGTGCCAGCAGTAATCTTAATCAGCCCCAGCATTTT.